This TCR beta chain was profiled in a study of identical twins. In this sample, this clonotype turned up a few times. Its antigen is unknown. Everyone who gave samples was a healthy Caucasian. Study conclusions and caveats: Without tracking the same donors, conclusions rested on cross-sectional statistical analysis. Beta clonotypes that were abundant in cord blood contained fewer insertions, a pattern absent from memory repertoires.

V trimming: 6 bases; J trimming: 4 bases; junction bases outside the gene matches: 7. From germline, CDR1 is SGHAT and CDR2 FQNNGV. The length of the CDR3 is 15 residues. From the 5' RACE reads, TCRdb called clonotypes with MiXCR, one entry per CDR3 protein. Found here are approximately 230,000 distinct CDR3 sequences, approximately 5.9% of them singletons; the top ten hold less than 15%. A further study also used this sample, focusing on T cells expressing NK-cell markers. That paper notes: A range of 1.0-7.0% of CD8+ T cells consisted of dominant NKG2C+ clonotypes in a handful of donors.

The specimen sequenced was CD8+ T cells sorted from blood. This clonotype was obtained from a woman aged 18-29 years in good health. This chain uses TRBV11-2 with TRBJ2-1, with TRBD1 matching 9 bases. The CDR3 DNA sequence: TGTGCCAGCAGACCTGGACAGGGGTTTTACAATGAGCAGTTCTTC. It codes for CASRPGQGFYNEQFF.